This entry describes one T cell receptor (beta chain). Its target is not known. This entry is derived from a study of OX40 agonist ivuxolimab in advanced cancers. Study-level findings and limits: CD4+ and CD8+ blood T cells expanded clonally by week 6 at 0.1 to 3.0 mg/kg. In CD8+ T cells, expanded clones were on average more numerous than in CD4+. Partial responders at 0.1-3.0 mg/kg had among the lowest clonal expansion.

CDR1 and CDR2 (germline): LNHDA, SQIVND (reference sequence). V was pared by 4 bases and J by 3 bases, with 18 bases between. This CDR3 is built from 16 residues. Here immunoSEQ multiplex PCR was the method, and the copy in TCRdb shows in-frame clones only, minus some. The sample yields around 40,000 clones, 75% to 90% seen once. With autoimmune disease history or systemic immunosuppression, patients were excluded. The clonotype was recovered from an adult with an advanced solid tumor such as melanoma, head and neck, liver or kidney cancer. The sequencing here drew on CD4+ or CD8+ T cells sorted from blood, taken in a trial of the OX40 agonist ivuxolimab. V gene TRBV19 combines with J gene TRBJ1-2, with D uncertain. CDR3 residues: CASSKTSTRIYYGYTF. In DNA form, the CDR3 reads TGTGCCAGTAGTAAAACCTCGACTCGGATATACTATGGCTACACCTTC.